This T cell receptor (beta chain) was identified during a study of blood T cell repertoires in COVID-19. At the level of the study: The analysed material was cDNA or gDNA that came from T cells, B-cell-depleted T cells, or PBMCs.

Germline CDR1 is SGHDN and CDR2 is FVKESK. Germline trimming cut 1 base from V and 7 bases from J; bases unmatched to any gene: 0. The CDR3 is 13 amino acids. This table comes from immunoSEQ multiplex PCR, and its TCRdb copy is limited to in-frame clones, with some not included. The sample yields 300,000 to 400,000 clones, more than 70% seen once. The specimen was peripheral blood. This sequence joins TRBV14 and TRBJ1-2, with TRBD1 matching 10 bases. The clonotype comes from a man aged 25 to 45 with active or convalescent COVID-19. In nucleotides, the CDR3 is TGTGCCAGCAGCCAAGGGACAGGGGGTGGCTACACCTTC. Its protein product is CASSQGTGGGYTF. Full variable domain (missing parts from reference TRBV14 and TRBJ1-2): EAGVTQFPSHSVIEKGQTVTLRCDPISGHDNLYWYRRVMGKEIKFLLHFVKESKQDESGMPNNRFLAERTGGTYSTLKVQPAELEDSGVYFCASSQGTGGGYTFGSGTRLTVV.